This section outlines one TCR beta chain sequence together with its context. This entry is derived from a study of blood T cell repertoires in COVID-19. Germline values: CDR1 SGHDT, CDR2 YYEEEE. The V gene lost 4 bases and the J gene lost 8 bases, with 19 bases spanning the gap. The CDR3 loop spans 16 amino acids. The method was immunoSEQ multiplex PCR; TCRdb's version includes in-frame clones alone and lacks a portion of them. Here the sample spans approximately 300,000 clones, around nine tenths being singletons. The receptor's source is a man aged 25 to 40 with acute or convalescent COVID-19. The J gene is TRBJ1-6, the V gene TRBV5-6, with D possibly matching TRBD1 (5 bases). Sequenced sample: peripheral blood. Here the CDR3 reads CASSLGGTLGHSPLHF. CDR3 DNA sequence: TGTGCCAGCAGCCTTGGGGGGACCTTAGGACATTCACCCCTCCACTTT.